The entry below gives a single TCR beta chain sequence along with its context. Its specificity is unknown. The data stem from a study of vaccination effects on CD4 cells after COVID-19. The CDR3 loop spans 14 amino acids. The ends were cut back, 5 bases at V and 5 bases at J, with 16 bases in the middle. Germline values: CDR1 MNHEY, CDR2 SMNVEV (reference sequence). Assay used: immunoSEQ multiplex PCR; TCRdb lists only in-frame clones, some missing. This sample has approximately 26,000 clones, with around 70% found just once. The ViraFEST assay expanded antigen-specific CD4+ T cells with viral peptide pools before sequencing. Following an approximately eleven-day culture, CD4+ T cells were purified. Vaccination of participants consisted of two doses of either the BNT162b2 or mRNA-1273 vaccine. No vaccinee had earlier SARS-CoV-2 infection, and nucleocapsid antibodies were negative. Peptides at roughly 10 ug/ml and IL-2 at roughly 9.3 IU/ml were added to two million PBMC per well.

Regarding the study as a whole: The vaccine-induced clones of healthy vaccinees included only 1 of 255 that cross-reacted with common cold coronaviruses. Marked clonal contraction of infection- and vaccine-induced clones was seen late after vaccination.

The input for sequencing was CD4+ T cells from PBMCs cultured with SARS-CoV-2 spike peptides, taken after COVID-19 vaccination. The origin of this receptor is a human donor who received a COVID-19 vaccine. The chain is built from TRBV27 and TRBJ2-7; TRBD2 might be the D (7 bases). DNA for the CDR3: TGTGCCAGCAGTGTGGGGAGGGGGTCCCACGAGCAGTACTTC. It codes for CASSVGRGSHEQYF.